Sequencing of this T cell receptor beta chain was carried out in a study of Graves' ophthalmopathy and Graves' hyperthyroidism. Study-level background: Ahead of any treatment, peripheral blood was obtained at the initial diagnosis.

There are many counts of this clonotype. Its antigen remains unidentified. CDR1 is MGHRA, CDR2 YSYEKL, per germline. V lost 1 base, J lost 5 bases, and 5 bases stayed unmatched. The CDR3 sequence is 16 residues long. Study-wide findings and caveats: Also, most clonotypes expanded in the thyroid above 0.001 frequency appeared in blood.

TCR beta CDR3 amplification used RNA transcripts. RT-PCR with HTBI primers came first, then second-round multiplex PCR. TCRdb reprocessed the multiplex PCR reads via MiXCR and lists one record per CDR3 protein. The sample has 200,000 to 250,000 distinct CDR3 sequences, 25% to 35% seen once. Clinicians diagnosed using symptoms, serum thyroxine, TRAb, thyroid ultrasound and orbital computed tomography. The chain carries TRBV4-1 and TRBJ2-5; 12 bases agree with TRBD2. This clonotype was obtained from a man aged 45-60 years with Graves' ophthalmopathy. Material for sequencing was peripheral blood. This chain's CDR3 is CASSQGLAGALETQYF. In nucleotides, the CDR3 is TGCGCCAGCAGCCAAGGACTAGCGGGAGCACTGGAGACCCAGTACTTC.